A selection of T cell receptor beta chains follows, all from one sample in a study of shared clonotypes between healthy human individuals. The assay was immunoSEQ multiplex PCR, and TCRdb's table has in-frame clones only and misses some. The repertoire holds roughly 1,600,000 clones, with around 98.5% as singletons. The specimen was naive CD4+ T cells sorted from blood. The receptors here all came from a man aged 30 to 39 in good health. Each CDR3 is given with its conserved first and last residue. A D gene is named only where the DNA matches it firmly. Some rows mark clone size as missing; the rest say once, few, many or name a class of expanded clone.

d_gene: .; abundance: .; v_gene: TRBV18; j_gene: TRBJ2-3; CDR3aa: CASSRWGPTDADTQYF; CDR3nt: TGTGCCAGCTCCCGCTGGGGACCCACGGATGCAGATACGCAGTATTTT
d_gene: TRBD1; abundance: .; v_gene: TRBV28; j_gene: TRBJ2-7; CDR3aa: CASSPSRGRVDEQYF; CDR3nt: TGTGCCAGCAGTCCCTCCAGGGGGCGCGTCGACGAGCAGTACTTC
d_gene: TRBD2; abundance: once; v_gene: TRBV9; j_gene: TRBJ2-3; CDR3aa: CASSGRLASSTDTQYF; CDR3nt: TGTGCCAGCAGCGGACGACTAGCGTCAAGCACAGATACGCAGTATTTT
d_gene: TRBD1; abundance: .; v_gene: TRBV7-2; j_gene: TRBJ2-7; CDR3aa: CASSIGTGPYEQYF; CDR3nt: TGTGCCAGCAGCATAGGGACAGGCCCGTACGAGCAGTACTTC
d_gene: .; abundance: .; v_gene: TRBV16; j_gene: TRBJ1-2; CDR3aa: CASSQDYGYTF; CDR3nt: TGTGCCAGCAGCCAGGACTATGGCTACACCTTC
d_gene: .; abundance: .; v_gene: TRBV2; j_gene: TRBJ2-7; CDR3aa: CASKSRTDPYEQYF; CDR3nt: TGTGCCAGCAAGAGCCGAACGGACCCCTACGAGCAGTACTTC
d_gene: TRBD2; abundance: .; v_gene: TRBV7-2; j_gene: TRBJ2-2; CDR3aa: CASSRNSGRSSGELFF; CDR3nt: TGTGCCAGCAGCAGGAATAGCGGGAGATCGAGCGGGGAGCTGTTTTTT
d_gene: .; abundance: .; v_gene: TRBV14; j_gene: TRBJ2-7; CDR3aa: CASSQAHGGPYEQYF; CDR3nt: TGTGCCAGCAGCCAAGCCCACGGGGGACCTTACGAGCAGTACTTC
d_gene: .; abundance: once; v_gene: TRBV21-1; j_gene: TRBJ1-4; CDR3aa: CASSKVSGRDEKLFF; CDR3nt: TGTGCCAGCAGCAAAGTTTCAGGTCGGGATGAAAAACTGTTTTTT
d_gene: TRBD1; abundance: once; v_gene: TRBV6-5; j_gene: TRBJ2-3; CDR3aa: CASSLTGESTDTQYF; CDR3nt: TGTGCCAGCAGTTTGACAGGGGAATCGACAGATACGCAGTATTTT
d_gene: .; abundance: .; v_gene: TRBV2; j_gene: TRBJ2-7; CDR3aa: CASSEGGSYEQYF; CDR3nt: TGTGCCAGCAGTGAAGGGGGTTCCTACGAGCAGTACTTC
d_gene: .; abundance: .; v_gene: TRBV4-3; j_gene: TRBJ2-5; CDR3aa: CASSQYRGGETQYF; CDR3nt: TGCGCCAGCAGCCAATACAGGGGAGGGGAGACCCAGTACTTC
d_gene: .; abundance: .; v_gene: TRBV11-2; j_gene: TRBJ1-1; CDR3aa: CASSLGGHTEAFF; CDR3nt: TGTGCCAGCAGCTTAGGGGGCCACACTGAAGCTTTCTTT
d_gene: TRBD1; abundance: once; v_gene: TRBV27; j_gene: TRBJ1-1; CDR3aa: CASSSSGGTEAFF; CDR3nt: TGTGCCAGCAGTTCCTCAGGGGGCACTGAAGCTTTCTTT
d_gene: .; abundance: .; v_gene: TRBV5-1; j_gene: TRBJ1-1; CDR3aa: CASKGGGRQATEAFF; CDR3nt: TGCGCCAGCAAAGGAGGGGGGAGACAGGCCACTGAAGCTTTCTTT
d_gene: .; abundance: once; v_gene: TRBV2; j_gene: TRBJ2-7; CDR3aa: CASSLSGTREQYF; CDR3nt: TGTGCCAGCAGTTTATCCGGGACCCGCGAGCAGTACTTC
d_gene: .; abundance: .; v_gene: TRBV6-5; j_gene: TRBJ2-7; CDR3aa: CASSPHVHWSYEQYF; CDR3nt: TGTGCCAGCAGTCCCCACGTCCACTGGAGCTACGAGCAGTACTTC